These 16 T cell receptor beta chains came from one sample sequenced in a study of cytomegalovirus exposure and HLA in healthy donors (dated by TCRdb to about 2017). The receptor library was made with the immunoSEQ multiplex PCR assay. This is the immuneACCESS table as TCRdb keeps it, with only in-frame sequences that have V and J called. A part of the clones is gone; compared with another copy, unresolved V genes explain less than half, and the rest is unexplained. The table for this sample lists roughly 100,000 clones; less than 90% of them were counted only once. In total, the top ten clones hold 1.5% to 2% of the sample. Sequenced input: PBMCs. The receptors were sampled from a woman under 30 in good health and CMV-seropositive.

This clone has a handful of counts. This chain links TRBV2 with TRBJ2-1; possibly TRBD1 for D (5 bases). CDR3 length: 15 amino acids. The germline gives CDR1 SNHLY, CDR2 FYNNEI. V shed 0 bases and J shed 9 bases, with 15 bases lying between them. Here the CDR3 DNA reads TGTGCCAGCAGTGAAGCGACAGCAGGCGATTTTGAGCAGTTCTTC. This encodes CASSEATAGDFEQFF.

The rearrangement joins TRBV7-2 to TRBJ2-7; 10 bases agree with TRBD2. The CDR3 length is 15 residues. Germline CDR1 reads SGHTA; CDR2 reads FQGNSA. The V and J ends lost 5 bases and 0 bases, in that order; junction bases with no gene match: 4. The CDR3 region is CASSPRTSGSYEQYF. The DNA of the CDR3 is TGTGCCAGCAGCCCAAGGACTAGCGGCTCCTACGAGCAGTACTTC.

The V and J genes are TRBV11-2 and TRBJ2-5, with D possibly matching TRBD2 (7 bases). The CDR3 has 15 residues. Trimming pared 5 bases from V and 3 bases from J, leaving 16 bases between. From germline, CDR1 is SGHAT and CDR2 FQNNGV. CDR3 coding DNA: TGTGCCAGCAGCCAGGGGCGCGGGGGAGAAGAGACCCAGTACTTC. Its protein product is CASSQGRGGEETQYF.

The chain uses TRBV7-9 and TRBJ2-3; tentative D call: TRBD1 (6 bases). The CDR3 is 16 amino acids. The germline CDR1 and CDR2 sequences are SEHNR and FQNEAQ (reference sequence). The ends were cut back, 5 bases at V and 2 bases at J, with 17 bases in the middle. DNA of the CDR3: TGTGCCAGCAGCGCCAGGGGTTTGGGGGTCACAGATACGCAGTATTTT. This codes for CASSARGLGVTDTQYF.

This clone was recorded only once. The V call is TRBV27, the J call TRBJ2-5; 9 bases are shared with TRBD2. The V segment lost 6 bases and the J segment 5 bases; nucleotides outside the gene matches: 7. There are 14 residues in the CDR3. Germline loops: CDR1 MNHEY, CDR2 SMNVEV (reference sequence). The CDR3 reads CASSLSAGGETQYF. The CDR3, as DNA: TGTGCCAGCAGCCTATCCGCGGGGGGGGAGACCCAGTACTTC.

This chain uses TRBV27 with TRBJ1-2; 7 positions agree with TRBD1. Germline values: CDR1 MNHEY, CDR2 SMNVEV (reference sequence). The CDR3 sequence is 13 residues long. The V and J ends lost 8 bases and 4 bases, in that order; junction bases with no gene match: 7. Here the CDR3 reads CASGGTAFYGYTF. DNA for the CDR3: TGTGCCAGCGGGGGGACAGCCTTCTATGGCTACACCTTC.

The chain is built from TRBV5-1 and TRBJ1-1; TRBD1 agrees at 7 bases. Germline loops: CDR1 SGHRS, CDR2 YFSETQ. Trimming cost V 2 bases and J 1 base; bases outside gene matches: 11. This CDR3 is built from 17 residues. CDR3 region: CASSLRGGGGGNTEAFF. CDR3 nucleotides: TGCGCCAGCAGCTTAAGAGGGGGCGGAGGAGGGAACACTGAAGCTTTCTTT.

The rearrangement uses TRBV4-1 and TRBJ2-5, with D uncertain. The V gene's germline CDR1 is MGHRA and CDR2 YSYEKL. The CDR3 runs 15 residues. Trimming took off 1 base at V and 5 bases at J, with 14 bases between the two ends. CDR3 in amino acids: CASSQANTAGETQYF. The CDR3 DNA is TGCGCCAGCAGCCAAGCTAACACAGCTGGGGAGACCCAGTACTTC.

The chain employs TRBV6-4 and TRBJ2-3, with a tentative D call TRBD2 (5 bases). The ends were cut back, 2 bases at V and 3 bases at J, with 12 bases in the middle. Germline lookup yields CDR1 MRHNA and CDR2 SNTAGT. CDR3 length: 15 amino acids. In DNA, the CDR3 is TGTGCCAGCAGTGACCGGGGATTGAAGACAGATACGCAGTATTTT. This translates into CASSDRGLKTDTQYF.

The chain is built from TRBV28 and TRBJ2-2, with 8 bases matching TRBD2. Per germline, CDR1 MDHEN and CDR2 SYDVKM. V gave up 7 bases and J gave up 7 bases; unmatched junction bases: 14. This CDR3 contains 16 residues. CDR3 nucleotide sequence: TGTGCCAGCACCCTCCGGGGGGGGCGGGGAAACGGGGAGCTGTTTTTT. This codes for CASTLRGGRGNGELFF.

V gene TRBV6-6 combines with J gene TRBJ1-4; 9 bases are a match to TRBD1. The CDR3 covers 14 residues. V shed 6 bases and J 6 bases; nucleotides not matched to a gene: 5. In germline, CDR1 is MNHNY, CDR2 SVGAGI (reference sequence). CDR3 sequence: CASSTDRGDEKLFF. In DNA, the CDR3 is TGTGCCAGCAGCACGGACAGGGGAGATGAAAAACTGTTTTTT.

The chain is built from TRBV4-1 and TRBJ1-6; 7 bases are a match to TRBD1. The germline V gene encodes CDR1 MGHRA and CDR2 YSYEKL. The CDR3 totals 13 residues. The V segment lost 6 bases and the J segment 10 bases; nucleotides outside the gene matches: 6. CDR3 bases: TGCGCCAGCAGAGGCAGGGGGAACTCACCCCTCCACTTT. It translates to CASRGRGNSPLHF.

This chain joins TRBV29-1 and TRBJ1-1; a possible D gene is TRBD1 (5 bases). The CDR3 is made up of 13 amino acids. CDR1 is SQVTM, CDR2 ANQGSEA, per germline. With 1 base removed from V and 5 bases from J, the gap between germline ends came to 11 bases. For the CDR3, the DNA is TGCAGCGTTGAAGTGGCAGGGAAAACTGAAGCTTTCTTT. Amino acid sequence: CSVEVAGKTEAFF.

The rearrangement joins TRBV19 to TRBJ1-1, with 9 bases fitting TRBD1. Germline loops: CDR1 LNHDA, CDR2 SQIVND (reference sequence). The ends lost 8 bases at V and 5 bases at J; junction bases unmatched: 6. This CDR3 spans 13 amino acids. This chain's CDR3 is CASRTGVRTEAFF. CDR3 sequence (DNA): TGTGCCAGTCGGACAGGGGTGAGGACTGAAGCTTTCTTT.

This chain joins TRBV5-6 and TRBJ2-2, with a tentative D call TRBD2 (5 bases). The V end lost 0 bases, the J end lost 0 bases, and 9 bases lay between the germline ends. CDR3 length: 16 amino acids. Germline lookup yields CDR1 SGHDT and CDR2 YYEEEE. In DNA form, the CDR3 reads TGTGCCAGCAGCTTGGGGGCCGGGGCGAACACCGGGGAGCTGTTTTTT. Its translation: CASSLGAGANTGELFF.

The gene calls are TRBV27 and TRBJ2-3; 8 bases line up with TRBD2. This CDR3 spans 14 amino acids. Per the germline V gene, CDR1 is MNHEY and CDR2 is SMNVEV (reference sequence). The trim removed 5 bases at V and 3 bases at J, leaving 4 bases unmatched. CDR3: CASSLRLATDTQYF. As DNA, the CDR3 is TGTGCCAGCAGTCTAAGACTAGCGACAGATACGCAGTATTTT.